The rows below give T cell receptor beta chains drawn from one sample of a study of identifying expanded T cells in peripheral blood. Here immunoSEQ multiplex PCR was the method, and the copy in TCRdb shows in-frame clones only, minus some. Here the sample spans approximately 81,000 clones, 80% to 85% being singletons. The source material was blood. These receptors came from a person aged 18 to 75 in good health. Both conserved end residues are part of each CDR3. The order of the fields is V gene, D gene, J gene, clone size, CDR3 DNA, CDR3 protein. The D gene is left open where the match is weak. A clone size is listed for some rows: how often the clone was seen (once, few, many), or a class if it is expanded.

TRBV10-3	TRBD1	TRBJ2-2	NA	TGTGCCATCGGGGAGACAGGGAAGCCCGGGGAGCTGTTTTTT	CAIGETGKPGELFF
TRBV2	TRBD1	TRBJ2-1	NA	TGTGCCAGCAGCAGACAGGGGGCGACTGAGCAGTTCTTC	CASSRQGATEQFF
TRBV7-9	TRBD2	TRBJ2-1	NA	TGTGCCAGCAGCCCAGGCACTAGCGGGTACAATGAGCAGTTCTTC	CASSPGTSGYNEQFF
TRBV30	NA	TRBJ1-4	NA	TGTGCCTGGAGTAGGGGCAGGGGTAATGAAAAACTGTTTTTT	CAWSRGRGNEKLFF
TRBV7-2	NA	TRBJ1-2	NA	TGTGCCAGCAGAAACATTACTAACTATGGCTACACCTTC	CASRNITNYGYTF
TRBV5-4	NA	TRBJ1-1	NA	TGTGCCAGCAGCTTACCACTAACGAACACTGAAGCTTTCTTT	CASSLPLTNTEAFF
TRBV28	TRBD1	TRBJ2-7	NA	TGTGCCAGCAGACCTCAGAATAGCCGGGACAGGGGCGGGGAGCAGTACTTC	CASRPQNSRDRGGEQYF
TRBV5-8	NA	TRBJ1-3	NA	TGTGCCAGCAGCTTGGGTGGGACGGCGGCTGGAAACACCATATATTTT	CASSLGGTAAGNTIYF
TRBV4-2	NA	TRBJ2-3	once	TGTGCCAGCAGCCGTGATCCCCTTGTTACAGGGTCGGGCACAGATACGCAGTATTTT	CASSRDPLVTGSGTDTQYF
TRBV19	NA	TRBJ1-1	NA	TGTGCCAGTAACAAGGGGGGGAACACTGAAGCTTTCTTT	CASNKGGNTEAFF
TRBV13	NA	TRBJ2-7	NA	TGTGCCAGCAGCTTAGGGGGGTCTACCCGTTTCGAGCAGTACTTC	CASSLGGSTRFEQYF
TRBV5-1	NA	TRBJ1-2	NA	TGCGCCAGCAGCTCCTCCGGCGAGGGTTTCTATGGCTACACCTTC	CASSSSGEGFYGYTF
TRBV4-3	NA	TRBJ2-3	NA	TGCGCCAGCAGCCAAGATGGGCGCAGGGGCAGCACAGATACGCAGTATTTT	CASSQDGRRGSTDTQYF
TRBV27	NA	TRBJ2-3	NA	TGTGCCAGCAGTTCGGGGAGGGGGCATGATACGCAGTATTTT	CASSSGRGHDTQYF
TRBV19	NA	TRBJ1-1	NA	TGTGCCAGCAGTAGCCTGGGGGGGACTCAAGCTTTCTTT	CASSSLGGTQAFF
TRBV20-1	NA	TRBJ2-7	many	TGCAGTGCAACCCCTAGTTCCGAGCAGTACTTC	CSATPSSEQYF
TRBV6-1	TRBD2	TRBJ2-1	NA	TGTGCCAGCATAGCGGGAGGTCTGAATGAGCAGTTCTTC	CASIAGGLNEQFF
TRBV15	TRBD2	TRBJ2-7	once	TGTGCCACCAGCGCCACGGGGGGGGAGCAGTACTTC	CATSATGGEQYF
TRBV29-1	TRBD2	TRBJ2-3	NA	TGCAGCGTTGCCGGGACTAGCGGGCCTTTGGATACGCAGTATTTT	CSVAGTSGPLDTQYF
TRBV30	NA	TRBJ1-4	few	TGTGCCTGGAGCACACAGGGTGTAGGAGAAAAACTGTTTTTT	CAWSTQGVGEKLFF
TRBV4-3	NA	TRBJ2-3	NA	TGCGCCAGCAGCCAAGACGTACACGCAGATACGCAGTATTTT	CASSQDVHADTQYF
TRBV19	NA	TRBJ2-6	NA	TGTGCCAGTAGTTTGGCAGGGGACTCTGGGGCCAACGTCCTGACTTTC	CASSLAGDSGANVLTF
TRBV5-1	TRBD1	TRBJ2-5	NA	TGCGCCAGCGATTCGTACCCGACAGGGCCTCAAGAGACCCAGTACTTC	CASDSYPTGPQETQYF
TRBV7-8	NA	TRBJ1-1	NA	TGTGCCAGCAGCTTCCTCCAAAACACTGAAGCTTTCTTT	CASSFLQNTEAFF
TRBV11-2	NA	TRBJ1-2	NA	TGTGCCAGCAGCGAGAACAGGGCTTCGAACTATGGCTACACCTTC	CASSENRASNYGYTF
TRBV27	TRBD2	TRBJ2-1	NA	TGTGCCAGCAGTTTATCGGGACTAGTAAGCTACAATGAGCAGTTCTTC	CASSLSGLVSYNEQFF
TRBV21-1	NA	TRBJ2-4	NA	TGTGCCAGCAGCAAAGAGGGGCTGCTTGTAGCCAAAAACATTCAGTACTTC	CASSKEGLLVAKNIQYF
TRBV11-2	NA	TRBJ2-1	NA	TGTGCCAGCAGCTTAGCGGCCAGCTCCTACAATGAGCAGTTCTTC	CASSLAASSYNEQFF
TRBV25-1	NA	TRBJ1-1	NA	TGTGCCAGCTCCATAGGGGGGTACACTGAAGCTTTCTTT	CASSIGGYTEAFF
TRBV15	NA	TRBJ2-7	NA	TGTGCCACCAGCAGAGGGCCGTTCGGGTACGAGCAGTACTTC	CATSRGPFGYEQYF
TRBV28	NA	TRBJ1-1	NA	TGTGCCAGCAGTGACCCCGACAGGTCGAACACTGAAGCTTTCTTT	CASSDPDRSNTEAFF
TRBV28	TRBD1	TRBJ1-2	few	TGTGCCAGCACCCCGGGACAGATCGGATATGGCTACACCTTC	CASTPGQIGYGYTF
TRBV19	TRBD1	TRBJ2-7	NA	TGTGCCAGTAGTATTGGCAGGGGGCTATACGAGCAGTACTTC	CASSIGRGLYEQYF
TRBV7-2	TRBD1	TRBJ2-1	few	TGTGCCAGCAGCTGGGGGACAGAGTACAATGAGCAGTTCTTC	CASSWGTEYNEQFF
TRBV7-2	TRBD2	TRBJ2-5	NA	TGTGCCAGCAGCCTAACACTAGCGGGGGGGGTAAAGACCCAGTACTTC	CASSLTLAGGVKTQYF
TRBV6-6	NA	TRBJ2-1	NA	TGTGCCAGCAGCGACGTCGGGAGAGGCGATGAGCAGTTCTTC	CASSDVGRGDEQFF
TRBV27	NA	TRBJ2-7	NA	TGTGCCAGCAGTTTAAGGAGAGCCCACTCCTACGAGCAGTACTTC	CASSLRRAHSYEQYF